The 9 T cell receptor beta chains given below trace back to one sample, sequenced in a study of neurological immune-mediated disorders. TCRdb re-analysed the 5' RACE reads in MiXCR, keeping a single row per CDR3 protein. The table lists around 79,000 distinct CDR3 sequences, 13% to 15% of them singletons. The sequencing sample was made of PBMCs. The receptors were gathered from a woman aged 45-65 years in good health.

This clonotype was seen at least ten times. The chain recombines TRBV5-1 with TRBJ1-2; the D is unclear. The CDR3 consists of 13 residues. Germline CDR1 SGHRS, CDR2 YFSETQ. Trimming stripped 3 bases from V and 8 bases from J, with 14 bases between. The CDR3 DNA is TGCGCCAGCAGCTACGACACAATCGGGGGCTACACCTTC. Its translation: CASSYDTIGGYTF. The full variable domain, in which reference TRBV5-1 and TRBJ1-2 provide the parts outside the CDR3, is KAGVTQTPRYLIKTRGQQVTLSCSPISGHRSVSWYQQTPGQGLQFLFEYFSETQRNKGNFPGRFSGRQFSNSRSEMNVSTLELGDSALYLCASSYDTIGGYTFGSGTRLTVV.

This clonotype showed up many times. The chain joins TRBV5-1 to TRBJ2-6; a weak D match, TRBD2 (6 bases). V lost 0 bases to trimming and J lost 1 base, with 20 bases between them. Per the germline V gene, CDR1 is SGHRS and CDR2 is YFSETQ. The CDR3 spans 20 residues. This CDR3 reads CASSLDPAGRVRSGANVLTF. The CDR3 coding sequence is TGCGCCAGCAGCTTGGACCCGGCGGGGCGCGTGAGGTCTGGGGCCAACGTCCTGACTTTC.

This clonotype was detected many times. This chain joins TRBV6-5 and TRBJ2-2; D not resolved. The V end lost 6 bases, the J end lost 5 bases, and 16 bases lay between the germline ends. The CDR3 contains 15 residues. Germline CDR1 MNHEY, CDR2 SVGAGI. CDR3 coding DNA: TGTGCCAGCAGCCAGACCCGATTTCGGACCGGGGAGCTGTTTTTT. Translated: CASSQTRFRTGELFF.

This clonotype was picked up a small number of times. The V call is TRBV5-1, the J call TRBJ2-3; 9 bases line up with TRBD2. CDR3 size: 15 residues. Per the germline V gene, CDR1 is SGHRS and CDR2 is YFSETQ. V shed 4 bases, J shed 1 base, and the junction held 4 bases outside the gene matches. CDR3 in amino acids: CASSPSGARTDTQYF. The DNA of the CDR3 is TGCGCCAGCAGCCCTAGCGGGGCCCGCACAGATACGCAGTATTTT.

This clonotype was seen ten or more times. V gene TRBV6-1 combines with J gene TRBJ2-3; D is undetermined. Germline V gene data show CDR1 as MNHNS and CDR2 as SASEGT. Trimming removed 1 base at V and 3 bases at J, with 5 bases between. The CDR3 is 13 residues long. The CDR3 sequence is CASSEVVTDTQYF. The CDR3 region has the DNA TGTGCCAGCAGTGAAGTGGTGACAGATACGCAGTATTTT.

This chain links TRBV20-1 with TRBJ1-1, with TRBD1 identical over 7 bases. Germline V lookup: CDR1 DFQATT, CDR2 SNEGSKA (reference sequence). The CDR3 is made up of 15 amino acids. The DNA of the CDR3 is TGCAGCCCGGAGTGGGGGACAGTGATGTTCACTGAAGCTTTCTTT. Residues: CSPEWGTVMFTEAFF.

This clonotype was observed many times. The rearrangement joins TRBV20-1 to TRBJ2-1; possibly TRBD1 for D (5 bases). This CDR3 is 14 amino acids long. Germline loops: CDR1 DFQATT, CDR2 SNEGSKA (reference sequence). The V end lost 5 bases, the J end lost 0 bases, and 11 bases lay between the germline ends. This CDR3 is CSAGSTGSYNEQFF. The CDR3 DNA is TGCAGTGCTGGCTCAACAGGCTCCTACAATGAGCAGTTCTTC.

As to this clonotype: At one end, the junction sequence differs from germline, possibly due to a read error. The V and J genes are TRBV5-8 and TRBJ2-2; 9 positions match TRBD1. CDR3 length: 15 residues. Germline V gene data show CDR1 as SGHTS and CDR2 as YDEGEE. The CDR3 DNA follows: TGTGCCAGCTGCACCGGGACAGGGAACACCGGGGAGCTATTTTTT. As protein: CASCTGTGNTGELFF.

The rearrangement links TRBV7-2 to TRBJ1-2; D is uncertain. Germline lookup yields CDR1 SGHTA and CDR2 FQGNSA. Trimming took off 0 bases at V and 4 bases at J, with 9 bases between the two ends. CDR3 length equals 14 residues. The CDR3 here is CASSLAAGPYGYTF. The CDR3 nucleotides are TGTGCCAGCAGCTTAGCTGCAGGTCCCTATGGCTACACCTTC.